This is a list of T cell receptor beta chains from one sample in a study of T cells of healthy individuals. TCRdb re-called the 5' RACE reads through MiXCR, storing one row per CDR3 protein. The table has approximately 52,000 distinct CDR3 sequences, roughly 15% seen once. Every receptor here comes from a human donor in good health. CDR3s include the opening cysteine and the closing phenylalanine or tryptophan. The D gene is left open where the match is weak.

CASSLGGRPDTQYF 14 TRBJ2-3 - TRBV7-2
CASSLSFREKETQYF 15 TRBJ2-5 - TRBV27
CSAFGQDRVGSEQYF 15 TRBJ2-7 TRBD1 TRBV20-1
CASSPSGQGAGNTIYF 16 TRBJ1-3 TRBD1 TRBV18
CASSVARGGRNTGELFF 17 TRBJ2-2 - TRBV9
CSAREEVYGYTF 12 TRBJ1-2 - TRBV20-1
CSARDLDGNVQETQYF 16 TRBJ2-5 - TRBV20-1
CASSLEGNTKEETQYF 16 TRBJ2-5 - TRBV5-8
CASSPGRLMNTEAFF 15 TRBJ1-1 - TRBV2
CSASGTPEEGYTF 13 TRBJ1-2 - TRBV20-1
CASSWGMGATEAFF 14 TRBJ1-1 - TRBV5-7
CASRLTGTASYEQYF 15 TRBJ2-7 TRBD1 TRBV27
CASTQVPAGSGEQFF 15 TRBJ2-1 - TRBV12-3/TRBV12-4
CASSSGQGQTYGYTF 15 TRBJ1-2 TRBD1 TRBV6-5
CASSYESTEAFF 12 TRBJ1-1 - TRBV6-5
CAWRKARATNEKLFF 15 TRBJ1-4 - TRBV30
CASSEWEQGGYTF 13 TRBJ1-2 - TRBV25-1
CSAAGQGVSTDTQYF 15 TRBJ2-3 TRBD1 TRBV20-1
CASRPGTSGYNEQFF 15 TRBJ2-1 TRBD2 TRBV2
CASSSGYNEQFF 12 TRBJ2-1 - TRBV7-2
CASSLAGVTETQYF 14 TRBJ2-5 TRBD2 TRBV6-2/TRBV6-3
CASSPGANEKLFF 13 TRBJ1-4 - TRBV3-1
CASSLSAGGHETQYF 15 TRBJ2-5 TRBD2 TRBV7-9
CASSLDRGELFF 12 TRBJ2-2 - TRBV5-6
CASSPRTSGDTQYF 14 TRBJ2-3 TRBD2 TRBV7-9
CASSAQPGRYTF 12 TRBJ1-2 - TRBV2
CASSPSYQYGYTF 13 TRBJ1-2 - TRBV27
CASSGVDRASNYGYTF 16 TRBJ1-2 TRBD1 TRBV25-1
CASSQDLGTSGIYEQYF 17 TRBJ2-7 TRBD2 TRBV4-1
CASSQDTGAEPQHF 14 TRBJ1-5 - TRBV4-1
CASSLGYGGIEETQYF 16 TRBJ2-5 - TRBV4-3
CASSYKLVSSYEQYF 15 TRBJ2-7 - TRBV6-5
CSAAEGSGNTIYF 13 TRBJ1-3 - TRBV20-1
CASSQAGGYGYTF 13 TRBJ1-2 - TRBV4-3
CASSIAGSWGGELFF 15 TRBJ2-2 - TRBV7-2
CASSLGQGRSTGELFF 16 TRBJ2-2 - TRBV7-8
CASTLWDGTDTQYF 14 TRBJ2-3 - TRBV2
CSARTSGRTAGEQYF 15 TRBJ2-7 TRBD2 TRBV20-1
CASSRMTANTGELFF 15 TRBJ2-2 - TRBV14
CSVEGGDRVTGELFF 15 TRBJ2-2 TRBD1 TRBV29-1
CSVGGRNTGELFF 13 TRBJ2-2 - TRBV29-1
CSASRSSGATNTGELFF 17 TRBJ2-2 TRBD2 TRBV20-1
CASSQDVGTYEQYF 14 TRBJ2-7 - TRBV14
CASSPGTVRANYGYTF 16 TRBJ1-2 TRBD1 TRBV5-1